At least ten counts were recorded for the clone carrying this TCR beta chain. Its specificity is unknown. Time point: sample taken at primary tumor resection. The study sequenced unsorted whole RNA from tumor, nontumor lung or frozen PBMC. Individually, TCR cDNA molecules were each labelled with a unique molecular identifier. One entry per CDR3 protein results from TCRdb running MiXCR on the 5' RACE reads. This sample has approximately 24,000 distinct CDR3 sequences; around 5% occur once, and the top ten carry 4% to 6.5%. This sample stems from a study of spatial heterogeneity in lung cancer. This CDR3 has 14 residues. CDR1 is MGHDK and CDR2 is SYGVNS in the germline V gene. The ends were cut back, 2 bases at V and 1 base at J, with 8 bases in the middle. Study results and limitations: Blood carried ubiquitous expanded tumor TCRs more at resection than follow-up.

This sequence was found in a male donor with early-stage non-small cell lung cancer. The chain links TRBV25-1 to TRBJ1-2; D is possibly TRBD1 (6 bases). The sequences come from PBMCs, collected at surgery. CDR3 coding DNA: TGTGCCAGCAGTGAAGGGGGCAGTAACTATGGCTACACCTTC. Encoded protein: CASSEGGSNYGYTF.